A single sample is the source of the 19 T cell receptor beta chains below, sequenced in a study of blood T cell repertoires in COVID-19. Here immunoSEQ multiplex PCR was the method, and the copy in TCRdb shows in-frame clones only, minus some. Counted here are fewer than 350,000 clones, around 87% occurring once; the ten biggest clones make up about 1.7%. Sequencing input: PBMCs or T cells enriched from blood (not recorded which). The receptors come from a woman younger than 35 with acute COVID-19.

This clone occurred once. The CDR3 loop reads CASSLGWTSGSETGELFF. The CDR3 bases are TGTGCCAGCAGCTTAGGTTGGACTAGCGGGAGTGAAACCGGGGAGCTGTTTTTT. The V gene is TRBV11-3, the J gene TRBJ2-2, with 13 nucleotides matching TRBD2. CDR1 and CDR2 from the germline V gene are SGHNT and YENEEA. The CDR3 is 18 residues long. The ends lost 1 base at V and 5 bases at J; junction bases unmatched: 7.

The chain has TRBV7-2 and TRBJ2-1; TRBD2 matches at 7 bases. Germline loops: CDR1 SGHTA, CDR2 FQGNSA. J was trimmed by 3 bases and V by 2 bases; bases with no gene match: 1. This CDR3 is 14 amino acids long. CDR3 sequence (DNA): TGTGCCAGCAGCTTACGGGGGGTCTACAATGAGCAGTTCTTC. Residues: CASSLRGVYNEQFF.

The chain recombines TRBV11-2 with TRBJ2-7; 9 bases match TRBD1. V gave up 5 bases and J gave up 7 bases; unmatched junction bases: 15. Germline loops: CDR1 SGHAT, CDR2 FQNNGV. The CDR3 covers 16 residues. The DNA of the CDR3 is TGTGCCAGCAGCGATGCCGGGACAGGGTGGGGGCTTGAGCAGTACTTC. This gives the protein CASSDAGTGWGLEQYF.

V is TRBV27 and J is TRBJ1-6; the D gene is possibly TRBD1 (6 bases). Trimming took 2 bases from V and 9 from J, leaving 17 bases between them. Germline values: CDR1 MNHEY, CDR2 SMNVEV (reference sequence). The CDR3 extends over 16 amino acids. The CDR3 region has the DNA TGTGCCAGCAGTTTAAGCGGGGGGGCAATTACTTCACCCCTCCACTTT. This translates into CASSLSGGAITSPLHF.

The CDR3 is CASSYSYSPDTQYF. The CDR3 nucleotides are TGTGCCAGCAGTTACTCTTACTCCCCAGATACGCAGTATTTT. V is TRBV6-5 and J is TRBJ2-3; D unresolved. This CDR3 is built from 14 residues. Trimming removed 0 bases at V and 4 bases at J, with 8 bases between. Germline V CDR1 and CDR2: MNHEY, SVGAGI.

The chain has TRBV3-1 (or the pseudogene TRBV3-2) and TRBJ1-2; D may be TRBD1 (5 bases). V was cut by 2 bases and J by 3 bases, with 13 bases left in between. Germline CDR1 is LGHDT and CDR2 is YNNKEL (reference sequence). This CDR3 comprises 15 residues. The CDR3 sequence: CASSQSYTGDYGYTF. Written as DNA, the CDR3 is TGTGCCAGCAGCCAATCATATACGGGGGACTATGGCTACACCTTC.

The rearrangement links TRBV18 to TRBJ1-2; the D gene is possibly TRBD1 (5 bases). V was clipped by 4 bases and J by 8 bases, with 14 bases between them. The CDR3 runs to 13 residues. Looked up from germline, CDR1 is KGHSH and CDR2 is LQKENI. The CDR3 DNA reads TGTGCCAGCTCACAAGGCGGGGGGAACGGCTACACCTTC. Amino acid sequence: CASSQGGGNGYTF. Supplemented by reference TRBV18 and TRBJ1-2, the full variable domain reads NAGVMQNPRHLVRRRGQEARLRCSPMKGHSHVYWYRQLPEEGLKFMVYLQKENIIDESGMPKERFSAEFPKEGPSILRIQQVVRGDSAAYFCASSQGGGNGYTFGSGTRLTVV.

CDR3 in DNA: TGTGCCAGCAGTCGGAGTTTCTACAATGAGCAGTTCTTC. It encodes CASSRSFYNEQFF. The chain uses TRBV27 and TRBJ2-1, with unresolved D. Looked up from germline, CDR1 is MNHEY and CDR2 is SMNVEV (reference sequence). The CDR3 has 13 residues. V lost 5 bases and J 3 bases, leaving 8 bases between the germline ends.

The chain recombines TRBV11-2 with TRBJ2-5; D remains unclear. The CDR3 length is 11 residues. Trimming removed 5 bases at V and 5 bases at J, with 6 bases between. Germline-derived CDR1 and CDR2 are SGHAT and FQNNGV. The CDR3 spells CASSPAETQYF. As DNA, the CDR3 is TGTGCCAGCAGCCCCGCGGAGACCCAGTACTTC.

CDR3: CASSLTSPGAGGYFTDTQYF. CDR3 nucleotides: TGTGCCAGCAGCTTAACGAGCCCGGGGGCGGGAGGGTACTTCACAGATACGCAGTATTTT. The gene calls are TRBV7-3 and TRBJ2-3, with 9 bases identical to TRBD2. Germline V gives CDR1 SGHTA, CDR2 FQGTGA. The CDR3 runs to 20 residues. Losses at the gene ends were 0 bases for V and 2 bases for J; bases not matched to a gene: 15.

This clone has only a few counts. The chain uses TRBV10-3 and TRBJ2-4; D is unclear. V was pared by 4 bases and J by 7 bases, with 11 bases between. The CDR3 runs to 13 residues. Germline V gives CDR1 ENHRY, CDR2 SYGVKD. CDR3 coding DNA: TGTGCCATCAGTGGCACCGGTTTGAACATTCAGTACTTC. The encoded protein is CAISGTGLNIQYF.

Only one count was recorded for this clone. The chain has TRBV2 and TRBJ2-7; TRBD1 agrees at 8 bases. CDR1 and CDR2 from the germline V gene are SNHLY and FYNNEI. The CDR3 totals 14 residues. With 8 bases clipped from V and 2 bases from J, the junction kept 8 bases outside the gene matches. The CDR3 here is CASRRRDRTYEQYF. CDR3 sequence (DNA): TGTGCCAGCCGTCGCCGGGACAGGACCTACGAGCAGTACTTC.

The chain carries TRBV4-1 and TRBJ1-3, with D unresolved. With 0 bases removed from V and 0 bases from J, the gap between germline ends came to 9 bases. The CDR3 loop spans 16 amino acids. Germline V gene sequence: CDR1 MGHRA, CDR2 YSYEKL. The chain's CDR3 is CASSQDLRSSGNTIYF. The CDR3 region has the DNA TGCGCCAGCAGCCAAGATCTCAGGTCCTCTGGAAACACCATATATTTT.

V and J are TRBV2 and TRBJ1-4; the D is unclear. The CDR3 has 13 residues. Germline values: CDR1 SNHLY, CDR2 FYNNEI. Trimming took 1 base from V and 6 from J, leaving 6 bases between them. For the CDR3, the DNA is TGTGCCAGCAGTGAAGAGGCGGATGAAAAACTGTTTTTT. Encoded protein: CASSEEADEKLFF.

The chain joins TRBV18 to TRBJ2-1, with a possible D match to TRBD1 (7 bases). This CDR3 region has 18 residues. Germline V gene lookup returns CDR1 KGHSH and CDR2 LQKENI. V lost 3 bases to trimming and J lost 7 bases, with 25 bases between them. The CDR3 DNA follows: TGTGCCAGCTCACCGACAGGGACGACTAGTGGCAAAGGTAATGAGCAGTTCTTC. As protein: CASSPTGTTSGKGNEQFF. Combining the CDR3 with reference TRBV18 and TRBJ2-1 gives the whole variable domain NAGVMQNPRHLVRRRGQEARLRCSPMKGHSHVYWYRQLPEEGLKFMVYLQKENIIDESGMPKERFSAEFPKEGPSILRIQQVVRGDSAAYFCASSPTGTTSGKGNEQFFGPGTRLTVL.

This clone appeared once. Written as DNA, the CDR3 is TGTGCCAGCAGCCGCCGACTCACCGGGGAGCTGTTTTTT. Translating it yields CASSRRLTGELFF. This sequence joins TRBV3-1 (or the pseudogene TRBV3-2) and TRBJ2-2; D is undetermined. V lost 4 bases and J lost 4, with 7 bases in between. CDR1 LGHDT and CDR2 YNNKEL come from the germline V gene (reference sequence). This CDR3 spans 13 amino acids.

The chain is built from TRBV7-2 and TRBJ2-1, with 7 bases matching TRBD1. This CDR3 comprises 16 residues. The ends lost 4 bases at V and 3 bases at J; junction bases unmatched: 9. Germline V gives CDR1 SGHTA, CDR2 FQGNSA. The CDR3 DNA sequence: TGTGCCAGCAGCTCGCTGGCCGGGACAGTCTACAATGAGCAGTTCTTC. Translated, it gives CASSSLAGTVYNEQFF.

This clone showed up just once. This chain connects TRBV15 to TRBJ1-6; D might be TRBD1 (6 bases). Germline V lookup: CDR1 LNHNV, CDR2 YYDKDF (reference sequence). The germline V and J ends were trimmed by 3 bases and 5 bases, with 17 bases remaining between them. The CDR3 sequence is 17 residues long. The CDR3 DNA reads as TGTGCCACCAGCAGGAATTCCGGGACACTCAATAATTCACCCCTCCACTTT. It is translated as CATSRNSGTLNNSPLHF.

The chain has TRBV7-6 and TRBJ1-1, with 8 bases aligning to TRBD1. This CDR3 region has 15 residues. CDR1 and CDR2 (germline): SGHVS, FNYEAQ. V shed 3 bases and J 6 bases; nucleotides not matched to a gene: 9. The CDR3 region has the DNA TGTGCCAGCAGCTTTCGTCCCAGGGGGCGTTCTGAAGCTTTCTTT. This gives the protein CASSFRPRGRSEAFF.